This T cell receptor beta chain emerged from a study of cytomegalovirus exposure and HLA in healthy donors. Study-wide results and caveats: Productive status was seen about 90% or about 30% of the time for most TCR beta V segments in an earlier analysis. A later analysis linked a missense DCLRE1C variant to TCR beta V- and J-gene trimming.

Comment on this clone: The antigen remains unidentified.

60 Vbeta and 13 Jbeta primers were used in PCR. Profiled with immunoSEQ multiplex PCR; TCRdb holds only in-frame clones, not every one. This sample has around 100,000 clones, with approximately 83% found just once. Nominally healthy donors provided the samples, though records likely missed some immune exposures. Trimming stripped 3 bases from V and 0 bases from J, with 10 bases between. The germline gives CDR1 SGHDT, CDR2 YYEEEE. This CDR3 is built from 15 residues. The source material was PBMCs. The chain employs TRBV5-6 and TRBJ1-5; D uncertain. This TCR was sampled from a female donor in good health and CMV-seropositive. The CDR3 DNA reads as TGTGCCAGCAGCTCTGCGGGGAATAGCAATCAGCCCCAGCATTTT. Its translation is CASSSAGNSNQPQHF.